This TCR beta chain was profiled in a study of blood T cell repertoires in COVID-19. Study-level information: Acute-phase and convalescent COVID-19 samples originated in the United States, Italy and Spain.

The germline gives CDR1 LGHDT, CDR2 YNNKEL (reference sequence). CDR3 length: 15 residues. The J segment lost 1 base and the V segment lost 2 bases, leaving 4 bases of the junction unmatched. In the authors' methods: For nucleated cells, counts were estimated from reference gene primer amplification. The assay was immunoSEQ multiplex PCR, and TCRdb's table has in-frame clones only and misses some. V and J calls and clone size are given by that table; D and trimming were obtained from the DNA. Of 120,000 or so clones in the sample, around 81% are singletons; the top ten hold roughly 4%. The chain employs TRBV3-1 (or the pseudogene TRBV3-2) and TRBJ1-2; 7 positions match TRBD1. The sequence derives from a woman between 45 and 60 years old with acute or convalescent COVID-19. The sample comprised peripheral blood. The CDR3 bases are TGTGCCAGCAGCCAATGGGACAGATTTAACTATGGCTACACCTTC. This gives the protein CASSQWDRFNYGYTF.